This TCR beta chain appears in the sequencing data of a study of immune evolution from preneoplasia to lung adenocarcinoma. Two lung cancer pathologists independently confirmed each histologic diagnosis. Measured with immunoSEQ multiplex PCR; TCRdb has only the in-frame clones, and not every one. The top ten hold roughly 1.5% of the sample, which has some 11,000 clones, more than 70% seen once. The specimen sequenced was FFPE minimally invasive lung adenocarcinoma tissue. The receptor's source is a person aged 70 to 80 with lung adenocarcinoma.

CDR3: CASSYGPEETQYF. The CDR3 DNA sequence: TGTGCCAGCAGTTATGGTCCCGAAGAGACCCAGTACTTC. The chain is built from TRBV7-3 and TRBJ2-5; D is unresolved. The CDR3 loop spans 13 amino acids. The ends were cut back, 6 bases at V and 3 bases at J, with 11 bases in the middle. Germline loops: CDR1 SGHTA, CDR2 FQGTGA.